The T cell receptor (beta chain) under discussion was sequenced for a study of blood T cell repertoires in COVID-19. At the level of the study: Sample material is recorded as cDNA or gDNA derived from T cells, B-cell-depleted T cells, or PBMCs.

This CDR3 contains 16 residues. The germline V gene encodes CDR1 LNHDA and CDR2 SQIVND (reference sequence). Unmatched junction bases numbered 10, after V lost 6 bases and J lost 5 bases. Source study methods: Counts of nucleated cells, estimated from reference gene primer amplification, were obtained. The table came from immunoSEQ multiplex PCR; TCRdb's copy has only in-frame clones and leaves some out. V and J calls plus clone size are reproduced from that table; the DNA served to infer D and trimming. Here the sample spans approximately 360,000 clones, 90% being singletons. Sample: peripheral blood. This TCR was sampled from a man between 18 and 29 years old with active or convalescent COVID-19. The chain joins TRBV19 to TRBJ1-4; 9 bases map to TRBD1. CDR3 bases: TGTGCCAGTAGCCTCTCTACAGGGACAGGGAATGAAAAACTGTTTTTT. Translation gives CASSLSTGTGNEKLFF.